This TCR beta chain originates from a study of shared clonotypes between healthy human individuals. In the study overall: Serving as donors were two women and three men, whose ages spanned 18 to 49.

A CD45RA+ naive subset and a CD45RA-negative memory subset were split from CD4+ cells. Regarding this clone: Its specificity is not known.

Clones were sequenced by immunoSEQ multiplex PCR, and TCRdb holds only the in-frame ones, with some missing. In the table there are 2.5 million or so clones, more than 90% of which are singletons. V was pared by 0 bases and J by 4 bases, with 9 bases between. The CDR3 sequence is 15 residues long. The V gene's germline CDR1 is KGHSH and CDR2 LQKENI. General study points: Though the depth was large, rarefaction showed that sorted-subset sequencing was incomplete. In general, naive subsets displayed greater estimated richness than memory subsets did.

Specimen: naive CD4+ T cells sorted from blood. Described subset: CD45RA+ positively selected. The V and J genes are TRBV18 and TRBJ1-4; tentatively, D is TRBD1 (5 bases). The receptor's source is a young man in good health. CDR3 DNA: TGTGCCAGCTCACCACCGACAGCCTATAATGAAAAACTGTTTTTT. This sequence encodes CASSPPTAYNEKLFF.